The clone carrying this TCR beta chain was detected only a few times. Its antigen is unknown. The germline V and J ends were trimmed by 1 base and 5 bases, with 26 bases remaining between them. This CDR3 region has 20 residues. CDR1 SGHAT and CDR2 FQNNGV come from the germline V gene. The data originate from a study of identical twins. Healthy Caucasian individuals made up all the donors. TCRdb analysed the 5' RACE reads with MiXCR anew, one entry per CDR3 protein. There are about 920,000 distinct CDR3 sequences in the sample; 9% to 15% occur only once, and 1.5% to 2% lies in the top ten. Regarding the study as a whole: Insertions ran lower in abundant cord blood beta clonotypes, though not in memory repertoires. The study drew conclusions from cross-sectional statistical analysis, not from following the same donors. The degree of excess twin sharing was weaker in beta out-of-frame sequences.

The data also belong to a second study, concerning yellow fever vaccine responses in identical twins.

This receptor was taken from a woman younger than 30 in good health. The chain couples TRBV11-2 to TRBJ2-2; the D is unclear. The sequenced material came from PBMCs. In nucleotides, the CDR3 is TGTGCCAGCAGCTTAGTCGGTCTGCGGTTAGCTCCGTCCGGGACCGGGGAGCTGTTTTTT. Translated: CASSLVGLRLAPSGTGELFF. Supplemented by reference TRBV11-2 and TRBJ2-2, the full variable domain reads EAGVAQSPRYKIIEKRQSVAFWCNPISGHATLYWYQQILGQGPKLLIQFQNNGVVDDSQLPKDRFSAERLKGVDSTLKIQPAKLEDSAVYLCASSLVGLRLAPSGTGELFFGEGSRLTVL.